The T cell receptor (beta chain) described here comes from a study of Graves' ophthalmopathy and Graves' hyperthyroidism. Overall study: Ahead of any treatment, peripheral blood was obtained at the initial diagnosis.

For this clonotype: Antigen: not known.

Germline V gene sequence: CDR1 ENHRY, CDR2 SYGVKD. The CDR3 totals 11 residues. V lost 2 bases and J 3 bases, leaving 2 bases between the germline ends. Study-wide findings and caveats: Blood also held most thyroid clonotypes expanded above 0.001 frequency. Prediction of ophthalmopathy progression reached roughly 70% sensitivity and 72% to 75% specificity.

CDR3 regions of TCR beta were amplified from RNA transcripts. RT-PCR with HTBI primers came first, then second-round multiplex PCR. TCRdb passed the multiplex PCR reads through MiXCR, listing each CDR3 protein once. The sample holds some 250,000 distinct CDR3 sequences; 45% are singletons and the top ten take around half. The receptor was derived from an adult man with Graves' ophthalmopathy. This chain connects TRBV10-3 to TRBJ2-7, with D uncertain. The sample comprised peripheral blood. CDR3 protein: CAISEVYEQYF. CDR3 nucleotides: TGTGCCATCAGTGAGGTCTACGAGCAGTACTTC.